The 32 T cell receptor beta chains below were found in one sample sequenced in a study of T-cell memory formation after mild COVID-19. Each CDR3 protein gets one entry after TCRdb re-called the 5' RACE reads with MiXCR. Of about 150,000 distinct CDR3 sequences in the sample, approximately 5.7% were seen once. Sequencing was performed on PBMCs or a T cell subset sorted from them (not recorded which). These receptors were taken from an adult woman who had mild COVID-19 (a few samples of this study predate the infection). Cell type and time point are not known.

The CDR3 protein is CASTLERGGSDTQYF. The CDR3 coding sequence is TGTGCCAGTACTTTGGAGCGGGGGGGGTCAGATACGCAGTATTTT. This chain joins TRBV6-1 and TRBJ2-3, with 10 positions matching TRBD2. With V trimmed by 9 bases and J by 4 bases, 10 bases remained unmatched. The CDR3 is made up of 15 amino acids. Germline-derived CDR1 and CDR2 are MNHNS and SASEGT.

This clonotype was found many times. This sequence joins TRBV27 and TRBJ2-7, with 14 bases identical to TRBD2. Germline V gene lookup returns CDR1 MNHEY and CDR2 SMNVEV (reference sequence). Germline trimming cut 6 bases from V and 5 bases from J; bases unmatched to any gene: 6. This CDR3 comprises 15 residues. The CDR3 sequence is CASSGLAGGLHEQYF. The DNA of the CDR3 is TGTGCCAGCAGCGGACTAGCGGGAGGCCTCCACGAGCAGTACTTC.

This clonotype was detected a few times. This chain uses TRBV25-1 with TRBJ2-3; D assignment may be TRBD1 or TRBD2 (5 bases each). The CDR3 extends over 16 amino acids. Trimming stripped 0 bases from V and 4 bases from J, with 14 bases between. Germline V gene sequence: CDR1 MGHDK, CDR2 SYGVNS. The CDR3 sequence is CASSEYRDLRADTQYF. For the CDR3, the DNA is TGTGCCAGCAGTGAATATAGGGACCTCCGGGCAGATACGCAGTATTTT.

The rearrangement joins TRBV10-3 to TRBJ2-3; TRBD2 agrees at 7 bases. CDR3 size: 14 residues. V shed 5 bases, J shed 6 bases, and the junction held 8 bases outside the gene matches. Germline V CDR1 and CDR2: ENHRY, SYGVKD. The CDR3 DNA sequence: TGTGCCATCAGTTTGGGAGGGGTATTGGATACGCAGTATTTT. Translating gives CAISLGGVLDTQYF.

At least ten counts were recorded for this clonotype. Here the CDR3 reads CASSRGTGTYEQYF. As DNA, the CDR3 is TGCGCCAGCAGCCGAGGGACAGGGACCTACGAGCAGTACTTC. The chain carries TRBV4-1 and TRBJ2-7; 9 bases align to TRBD1. The V and J ends lost 4 bases and 2 bases, in that order; junction bases with no gene match: 3. The length of the CDR3 is 14 residues. Germline CDR1 and CDR2: MGHRA and YSYEKL.

This clonotype was detected only a few times. This CDR3 is CASFLRGGTEAFF. The CDR3 nucleotides read TGTGCCAGCTTTCTAAGGGGGGGCACTGAAGCTTTCTTT. V usage is TRBV18 and J usage is TRBJ1-1, with a possible D match to TRBD1 (6 bases). Trimming left V 7 bases short and J 4 bases short, with 13 bases between. The CDR3 loop spans 13 amino acids. Germline-derived CDR1 and CDR2 are KGHSH and LQKENI.

The chain employs TRBV29-1 and TRBJ2-2; D tentatively fits TRBD1 or TRBD2 (5 bases each). CDR3 length equals 12 residues. In germline, CDR1 is SQVTM, CDR2 ANQGSEA. V dropped 7 bases and J dropped 6 bases, with 12 bases sitting between them. The CDR3 here is CSAGTQPGELFF. The CDR3, as DNA: TGCAGCGCAGGGACCCAACCCGGGGAGCTGTTTTTT.

Details on this clonotype: A much larger clone sits a single nucleotide away, making a read error possible. The genes are TRBV5-5 and TRBJ2-1; no clear D gene. This CDR3 comprises 12 residues. The V and J ends lost 2 bases and 6 bases respectively, with 6 bases between them. CDR1 SGHKS and CDR2 YYEKEE come from the germline V gene (reference sequence). The CDR3 DNA sequence: TGTGCCAGCAGCTTCGGTCGCAATGAGCAGTTCTTC. The encoded protein is CASSFGRNEQFF.

The V call is TRBV12-3 or TRBV12-4, the J call TRBJ2-5; D is tentatively TRBD1 or TRBD2 (5 bases each). Trimming pared 3 bases from V and 1 base from J, leaving 12 bases between. This CDR3 has 15 residues. The CDR3: CASSLGRKFQETQYF. Here the CDR3 DNA reads TGTGCCAGCAGTTTGGGACGGAAGTTCCAAGAGACCCAGTACTTC.

This chain uses TRBV7-6 with TRBJ2-5; the match to TRBD2 covers 13 bases. CDR1 is SGHVS and CDR2 is FNYEAQ in the germline V gene. The V segment lost 5 bases and the J segment 4 bases; nucleotides outside the gene matches: 7. This CDR3 region has 16 residues. The chain's CDR3 is CASSIGLAGAIETQYF. CDR3 nucleotides: TGTGCCAGCAGCATTGGACTAGCGGGGGCTATAGAGACCCAGTACTTC.

In this sample, this clonotype turned up many times. The chain joins TRBV12-3 or TRBV12-4 to TRBJ2-1, with 11 bases aligning to TRBD2. V lost 8 bases, J lost 5 bases, and 11 bases stayed unmatched. The CDR3 sequence is 16 residues long. Here the CDR3 reads CASSLLAGGPNNEQFF. The CDR3 DNA is TGTGCCAGCTCCCTGTTAGCGGGGGGGCCTAACAATGAGCAGTTCTTC.

This clonotype was counted many times. The V and J genes are TRBV7-2 and TRBJ2-5; D uncertain. Trimming left V 5 bases short and J 1 base short, with 2 bases between. This CDR3 has 11 amino acids. CDR1 SGHTA and CDR2 FQGNSA come from the germline V gene. CDR3 DNA: TGTGCCAGCAGCATCCAAGAGACCCAGTACTTC. Amino acids: CASSIQETQYF. Supplemented by reference TRBV7-2 and TRBJ2-5, the full variable domain reads GAGVSQSPSNKVTEKGKDVELRCDPISGHTALYWYRQSLGQGLEFLIYFQGNSAPDKSGLPSDRFSAERTGGSVSTLTIQRTQQEDSAVYLCASSIQETQYFGPGTRLLVL.

This clonotype was seen repeatedly, ten times or more. The chain links TRBV5-1 to TRBJ2-5, with 11 nucleotides matching TRBD2. CDR3 length: 17 amino acids. Looked up from germline, CDR1 is SGHRS and CDR2 is YFSETQ. V shed 3 bases and J 5 bases; nucleotides not matched to a gene: 12. CDR3 sequence: CASSSLSSGGPGETQYF. CDR3 in DNA: TGCGCCAGCAGCTCCCTATCTAGCGGGGGGCCCGGGGAGACCCAGTACTTC.

This clonotype was picked up many times. The chain is built from TRBV4-1 and TRBJ1-1; maybe TRBD1 (6 bases). CDR1 MGHRA and CDR2 YSYEKL come from the germline V gene. V gave up 6 bases and J gave up 2 bases, with 13 bases separating them. CDR3 length: 14 amino acids. CDR3 loop: CASRNRAINTEAFF. The CDR3 DNA sequence: TGCGCCAGCAGGAACAGGGCCATCAACACTGAAGCTTTCTTT.

This clonotype was counted many times. J is TRBJ2-7 and V is TRBV7-9, with D possibly matching TRBD1 (6 bases). CDR1 is SEHNR and CDR2 is FQNEAQ in the germline V gene (reference sequence). The germline V and J ends were trimmed by 5 bases and 2 bases, with 13 bases remaining between them. The CDR3 is 14 residues long. The CDR3 coding sequence is TGTGCCAGCAGCCCCGGGACACCTACCTACGAGCAGTACTTC. This translates into CASSPGTPTYEQYF. Full variable domain (outside the CDR3, taken from reference TRBV7-9 and TRBJ2-7): DTGVSQNPRHKITKRGQNVTFRCDPISEHNRLYWYRQTLGQGPEFLTYFQNEAQLEKSRLLSDRFSAERPKGSFSTLEIQRTEQGDSAMYLCASSPGTPTYEQYFGPGTRLTVT.

This clonotype occurred many times. The genes are TRBV4-3 and TRBJ2-6; D is possibly TRBD1 (5 bases). Trimming removed 4 bases from V and 0 bases from J, with 10 bases in between. This CDR3 has 16 amino acids. Germline CDR1 reads LGHNA; CDR2 reads YSLEER. The CDR3 DNA follows: TGCGCCAGCAGCCGGCAAAGGGGCTCTGGGGCCAACGTCCTGACTTTC. It yields the protein CASSRQRGSGANVLTF.

This clonotype was detected only a few times. The chain has TRBV12-3 or TRBV12-4 and TRBJ1-1; D is possibly TRBD1 (5 bases). The CDR3 sequence is 13 residues long. The V and J ends lost 1 base and 5 bases respectively, with 8 bases between them. CDR3 sequence reads: CASSLEEGTEAFF. CDR3 in DNA: TGTGCCAGCAGTTTAGAGGAGGGGACTGAAGCTTTCTTT.

The sample holds a few counts of this clonotype. The V call is TRBV5-4, the J call TRBJ2-3; 7 nucleotides align to TRBD1. V dropped 1 base and J dropped 0; count of bases not matched to a gene: 8. This CDR3 contains 17 residues. Germline values: CDR1 SGHNT, CDR2 YYREEE (reference sequence). CDR3: CASSLKSAGGSTDTQYF. CDR3 DNA sequence: TGTGCCAGCAGCTTGAAGTCTGCAGGGGGTAGCACAGATACGCAGTATTTT.

Many counts were recorded for this clonotype. The chain recombines TRBV6-5 with TRBJ2-1, with D tentatively TRBD1 or TRBD2 (6 bases each). Germline CDR1 is MNHEY and CDR2 is SVGAGI. The ends were cut back, 4 bases at V and 2 bases at J, with 9 bases in the middle. The CDR3 consists of 14 residues. The CDR3 DNA sequence: TGTGCCAGCAGTTTCCGGGGGCCCTACAATGAGCAGTTCTTC. It yields the protein CASSFRGPYNEQFF.

Here the CDR3 reads CASSEVIVTEAFF. The DNA of the CDR3 is TGTGCCAGCAGTGAAGTTATAGTCACTGAAGCTTTCTTT. The rearrangement joins TRBV2 to TRBJ1-1; D not resolved. V was pared by 1 base and J by 4 bases, with 7 bases between. CDR3 length equals 13 residues. Germline values: CDR1 SNHLY, CDR2 FYNNEI.

This clonotype has ten or more counts. CDR3 in amino acids: CASSYDSTLTDTQYF. In nucleotides, the CDR3 is TGTGCCAGCAGTTACGACAGCACTCTCACAGATACGCAGTATTTT. This chain joins TRBV6-5 and TRBJ2-3, with D perhaps TRBD1 (5 bases). V lost 2 bases to trimming and J lost 2 bases, with 11 bases between them. This CDR3 has 15 amino acids. Germline V CDR1 and CDR2: MNHEY, SVGAGI.

CDR3 nucleotides: TGCAGTGCTAGGGAGGGTAGCAACGAGCAGTACTTC. It encodes CSAREGSNEQYF. This chain connects TRBV20-1 to TRBJ2-7; a weak D match, TRBD2 (6 bases). V lost 3 bases and J 5 bases, leaving 11 bases between the germline ends. Germline CDR1 and CDR2: DFQATT and SNEGSKA (reference sequence). The CDR3 totals 12 residues.

This clonotype has ten or more counts. The V call is TRBV29-1, the J call TRBJ2-3; TRBD1 matches at 8 bases. This CDR3 is built from 15 residues. The junction had 9 bases not matched to a gene; V was cut back by 7 bases and J by 0 bases. CDR1 SQVTM and CDR2 ANQGSEA come from the germline V gene. DNA for the CDR3: TGCAGCGCGACCCCGAGGACAGGGAGCACAGATACGCAGTATTTT. Protein product: CSATPRTGSTDTQYF.

The chain joins TRBV6-5 to TRBJ1-5; D gene uncertain. The CDR3 has 16 amino acids. Trimming pared 4 bases from V and 2 bases from J, leaving 15 bases between. Germline lookup yields CDR1 MNHEY and CDR2 SVGAGI. Written as DNA, the CDR3 is TGTGCCAGCAGTTCCTCCCTTACCCGGGGCAATCAGCCCCAGCATTTT. This translates into CASSSSLTRGNQPQHF.

This clonotype appeared a few times. V is TRBV6-5 and J is TRBJ1-2; D is ambiguous. The CDR3 sequence is 13 residues long. Germline V gene lookup returns CDR1 MNHEY and CDR2 SVGAGI. Between the trimmed V and J ends, which lost 5 bases and 4 bases, there was a span of 11 bases. Here the CDR3 reads CASSRTQSYGYTF. CDR3 sequence (DNA): TGTGCCAGCAGTCGTACACAATCCTATGGCTACACCTTC.

This clonotype was observed a few times. The J gene is TRBJ1-2, the V gene TRBV15; the match to TRBD1 covers 8 bases. Germline assignment: CDR1 LNHNV and CDR2 YYDKDF (reference sequence). This CDR3 has 13 amino acids. V lost 6 bases to trimming and J lost 5 bases; unmatched junction nucleotides: 5. In DNA, the CDR3 is TGTGCCACCAGGCCAACAGGGGGGTATGGCTACACCTTC. Its protein product is CATRPTGGYGYTF.

This clonotype has a count of ten or more. The chain carries TRBV5-1 and TRBJ2-1; TRBD2 matches at 11 bases. CDR3 length equals 15 residues. Germline CDR1 SGHRS, CDR2 YFSETQ. V was clipped by 1 base and J by 5 bases; unmatched bases: 2. CDR3 nucleotide sequence: TGCGCCAGCAGCTTGACACTAGCGGGGGACAATGAGCAGTTCTTC. Protein product: CASSLTLAGDNEQFF.

This chain links TRBV29-1 with TRBJ2-5, with 7 bases matching TRBD2. This CDR3 is built from 14 residues. V dropped 1 base and J dropped 0; count of bases not matched to a gene: 2. The germline gives CDR1 SQVTM, CDR2 ANQGSEA. In DNA, the CDR3 is TGCAGCGTTGAAGGGGGGAGGGACCAAGAGACCCAGTACTTC. Its translation: CSVEGGRDQETQYF.

Concerning this clonotype: A much larger clone differs from this one at a single base, so this may be a read error. The chain is built from TRBV25-1 and TRBJ2-7, with a possible D match to TRBD1 (5 bases). CDR1 MGHDK and CDR2 SYGVNS come from the germline V gene. The CDR3 runs to 14 residues. V was trimmed by 5 bases and J by 3 bases, leaving 14 bases between them. The CDR3 coding sequence is TGTGCCAGCAGTAAGTCTAAGGGGTGCTACGAGCAGTACTTC. Encoded protein: CASSKSKGCYEQYF.

This clonotype was seen only a few times. The chain joins TRBV20-1 to TRBJ1-5; 7 bases fit TRBD1. CDR1 is DFQATT and CDR2 is SNEGSKA in the germline V gene (reference sequence). The junction had 9 bases not matched to a gene; V was cut back by 4 bases and J by 6 bases. CDR3 length equals 14 residues. The CDR3 coding sequence is TGCAGTGCTACTGGACAGGCCGTCGGTCAGCCCCAGCATTTT. This codes for CSATGQAVGQPQHF.

This clonotype was counted a few times. The chain has TRBV7-6 and TRBJ1-1; unclear D gene. Trimming removed 0 bases at V and 10 bases at J, with 15 bases between. Looked up from germline, CDR1 is SGHVS and CDR2 is FNYEAQ. The CDR3 loop spans 14 amino acids. The CDR3 protein is CASSLAGLGQRAFF. The CDR3 coding sequence is TGTGCCAGCAGCTTAGCAGGGCTTGGCCAGAGAGCTTTCTTT.

At least ten counts were recorded for this clonotype. CDR3 nucleotide sequence: TGTGCCAGCAGCCAAGGGACTAGCGCAGATACGCAGTATTTT. It translates to CASSQGTSADTQYF. The chain recombines TRBV4-2 with TRBJ2-3; 9 positions agree with TRBD2. The CDR3 covers 14 residues. Trimming at V came to 1 base and at J to 4 bases, leaving 0 bases not matched to a gene. Germline V lookup: CDR1 LGHNA, CDR2 YNFKEQ.